This T cell receptor (beta chain) was sequenced for a study of T cells after yellow fever vaccination. Trimming left V 4 bases short and J 0 bases short, with 9 bases between. Germline CDR1 and CDR2: MGHRA and YSYEKL. The length of the CDR3 is 14 residues. Universal primer sites and UMIs were introduced during 5'RACE template-switching synthesis of TCR cDNA. MiXCR was run by TCRdb on the 5' RACE reads, yielding one entry per CDR3 protein. Counted here are fewer than 650,000 distinct CDR3 sequences, just over 20% occurring once; the ten biggest clones make up around 17%. In the case of this clonotype: Its antigen is unknown.

Study conclusions and caveats: Just a small share of clonotypes turned up in the CD4 compartment as well as the CD8 compartment.

The source was PBMCs, collected 20 to 25 days after the first yellow fever vaccination. This chain uses TRBV4-1 with TRBJ1-1; no clear D gene. The source of this sequence is a young man who received the YFV17D yellow fever vaccine. The DNA for the CDR3 is TGCGCCAGCAGCCCCCCGGCTGTGAACACTGAAGCTTTCTTT. This encodes CASSPPAVNTEAFF.